This T cell receptor (beta chain) was observed in a study of blood T cell repertoires in COVID-19. Study members were between about 18 and 95 years old and lived in 20 to 25 US regions. Grouping used clinical history reported by participants in a survey and questionnaire. People in the exposed group encountered a COVID-19 case within 2 weeks before entering the study. The CDR3 extends over 15 amino acids. Germline loops: CDR1 SGHKS, CDR2 YYEKEE (reference sequence). V gave up 0 bases and J gave up 4 bases; unmatched junction bases: 4. This table comes from immunoSEQ multiplex PCR, and its TCRdb copy is limited to in-frame clones, with some not included. The repertoire includes a few hundred thousand clones, around nine tenths of them detected once, and 1.4% to 1.5% sits in the top ten.

The V call is TRBV5-5, the J call TRBJ1-3; 7 nucleotides agree with TRBD1. Sequenced material: PBMCs or T cells enriched from blood (not recorded which). This TCR was recovered from a woman between 18 and 29 years old who had been exposed to COVID-19. The CDR3 loop reads CASSLAPQGGNTIYF. DNA for the CDR3: TGTGCCAGCAGCTTGGCCCCACAGGGGGGAAACACCATATATTTT.